This T cell receptor (beta chain) was sequenced in a study of vaccination and CD4 T cells after COVID-19. Worth noting for this clonotype: The antigen is unknown.

Treatment of the sample: roughly ten-day PBMC culture with coronavirus spike peptide pools or control peptides (ViraFEST assay). On day 3 and again on day 7, fresh IL-2 medium was used to replace half the medium. CD4+ T cells that had been cultured provided DNA sequenced with the Oncomine TCR Beta short-read assay. Genomic DNA was taken out of cultured CD4+ T cells by extraction. MiXCR was run by TCRdb on the PCR reads, yielding one entry per CDR3 protein. The table shows about 20,000 distinct CDR3 sequences, with over 40% occurring only once. Findings of the study overall: Vaccine-specific clones in convalescent patients were spike mono-reactive in 304 of 307 cases.

The V and J ends lost 6 bases and 3 bases respectively, with 19 bases between them. This CDR3 is built from 16 residues. The V gene's germline CDR1 is MNHNS and CDR2 SASEGT. This TCR came from a human donor who had recovered from COVID-19. J is TRBJ2-3 and V is TRBV6-1; D might be TRBD2 (6 bases). The sample was CD4+ T cells from blood, cultured in vitro, taken after SARS-CoV-2 vaccination. DNA for the CDR3: TGTGCCAGCAGCCTAAGACTAGGGCCCTCGACAGATACGCAGTATTTT. This codes for CASSLRLGPSTDTQYF.